This T cell receptor (beta chain) emerged from a study of cytomegalovirus exposure and HLA in healthy donors. About the research overall: The study placed 80% to 90% of its approximately 360 genotyped donors in the Caucasian-associated ancestry cluster.

The PCR had 60 Vbeta and 13 Jbeta primers. Some clones are missing from TCRdb's copy, which holds only in-frame ones; the method was immunoSEQ multiplex PCR. The sample lists 95,000 to 130,000 clones, 9% to 10% seen once, with about 3% in the top ten. The germline V gene encodes CDR1 DFQATT and CDR2 SNEGSKA (reference sequence). The CDR3 runs 11 residues. V lost 7 bases and J 5 bases, leaving 12 bases between the germline ends. Material: PBMCs. The V and J genes are TRBV20-1 and TRBJ2-7; TRBD1 is a possible D gene (5 bases). The TCR originated in a young man in good health and CMV-seronegative. The CDR3 loop is CSVGRANEQYF. Here the CDR3 DNA reads TGCAGTGTTGGCAGGGCCAACGAGCAGTACTTC.